This TCR beta chain stems from a study of T cells in Graves' hyperthyroidism and ophthalmopathy. Findings and limits, study-wide: Blood also showed most of the thyroid clonotypes that were expanded above 0.001.

Germline V gene lookup returns CDR1 SGHRS and CDR2 YFSETQ. This CDR3 contains 15 residues. Patients aged 18 to 65 had newly diagnosed hyperthyroidism that had lasted under 2 months. The CDR3 regions of TCR beta were amplified from RNA transcripts. The HTBI primer set was used in a first-round RT-PCR of the TCR CDR3. TCRdb reprocessed the multiplex PCR reads via MiXCR and lists one record per CDR3 protein. The table records roughly 400,000 distinct CDR3 sequences, more than 15% of them present only once. This clonotype has at least ten counts. The antigen remains unidentified. Sequence at one end of the junction differs from germline and may be a read error.

The V gene is TRBV5-1, the J gene TRBJ2-3; 7 bases are shared with TRBD1. The specimen sequenced was blood. The origin of this receptor is a woman younger than 35 with Graves' hyperthyroidism that later progressed to Graves' ophthalmopathy. This chain's CDR3 is CASSSGTASTDTQYF. The CDR3 DNA is TGTGCCAGCAGCTCCGGGACAGCTAGCACAGATACGCAGTATTTT.